This T cell receptor beta chain stems from a study of T cell responses to AZD1222 COVID-19 vaccine. The CDR3 runs 13 residues. Deletions cut 0 bases from V and 3 bases from J, with 9 bases between. Per germline, CDR1 GTSNPN and CDR2 SVGIG (reference sequence). Repertoires were generated with immunoSEQ multiplex PCR, while TCRdb's copy carries only in-frame clones and drops some. The table lists more than 150,000 clones, 80% to 95% of them singletons. Study results and limitations: Females outnumbered males among donors, who were mostly white British; clonal diversity was possibly underestimated. Nearly half of unique spike-specific TCRs reportedly avoided B.1.351 and B.1.1.7 mutated regions. Baseline serostatus was positive in only six or seven AZD1222 recipients.

On this clone itself: Its antigen is unidentified.

This material consisted of peripheral blood, taken on day 0 of AZD1222 vaccination. The sequence was collected from an adult in good health. The chain recombines TRBV30 with TRBJ2-7; no firm D call. The CDR3 is CAWSVTAGYEQYF. CDR3 nucleotides: TGTGCCTGGAGTGTAACGGCCGGCTACGAGCAGTACTTC.